The 25 T cell receptor beta chains listed next were all sequenced from one sample in a study of blood T cell repertoires in COVID-19. Here immunoSEQ multiplex PCR was the method, and the copy in TCRdb shows in-frame clones only, minus some. Counted here are 250,000 to 300,000 clones, approximately 90% occurring once; the ten biggest clones make up over 5.5%. The sequenced sample consisted of peripheral blood. The receptors originated from a woman aged 45 to 65 with COVID-19, enrolled during active disease.

The chain has TRBV30 and TRBJ1-6, with 7 bases aligning to TRBD1. The length of the CDR3 is 14 residues. The V segment lost 2 bases and the J segment 6 bases; nucleotides outside the gene matches: 4. The germline CDR1 and CDR2 sequences are GTSNPN and SVGIG (reference sequence). CDR3 residues: CAWSKGARNSPLHF. The CDR3 coding sequence is TGTGCCTGGAGTAAGGGGGCGCGTAATTCACCCCTCCACTTT.

The rearrangement uses TRBV10-3 and TRBJ1-2; no reliable D call. The CDR3 has 14 residues. V lost 5 bases and J 0 bases, leaving 10 bases between the germline ends. Germline loops: CDR1 ENHRY, CDR2 SYGVKD. This chain's CDR3 is CAISPTDSNYGYTF. The CDR3 DNA is TGTGCCATCAGTCCTACAGATTCTAACTATGGCTACACCTTC.

In its sample, this clone was seen once. The chain carries TRBV6-5 and TRBJ2-7; 14 bases line up with TRBD2. The junction had 6 bases not matched to a gene; V was cut back by 2 bases and J by 6 bases. The CDR3 covers 16 residues. The germline V gene encodes CDR1 MNHEY and CDR2 SVGAGI. The CDR3 region is CASSYTRTSGRFEQYF. The CDR3 bases are TGTGCCAGCAGTTACACCCGGACTAGCGGGAGGTTCGAGCAGTACTTC.

This clone was seen a handful of times. The chain employs TRBV7-9 and TRBJ1-1; TRBD1 might be the D (5 bases). The CDR3 covers 16 residues. Germline assignment: CDR1 SEHNR and CDR2 FQNEAQ (reference sequence). The V end was cut by 2 bases, the J end by 0 bases, with 13 bases between. The CDR3 sequence is CASSLLGQVMNTEAFF. The CDR3 coding sequence is TGTGCCAGCAGCTTATTGGGGCAGGTTATGAACACTGAAGCTTTCTTT.

The chain has TRBV19 and TRBJ2-1; D remains ambiguous. The CDR3 has 15 residues. CDR1 is LNHDA, CDR2 SQIVND, per germline (reference sequence). Trimming took 2 bases from V and 9 from J, leaving 17 bases between them. In DNA, the CDR3 is TGTGCCAGTAGTATACGGGTTAGTTCAGCCGGTGAGCAGTTCTTC. Translated: CASSIRVSSAGEQFF.

The V call is TRBV5-1, the J call TRBJ1-2; a weak D match, TRBD1 (6 bases). This CDR3 is 15 amino acids long. V lost 1 base and J lost 4, with 14 bases in between. Germline CDR1 SGHRS, CDR2 YFSETQ. CDR3 in DNA: TGCGCCAGCAGCTTGTTGAGCCAGGGGACCTATGGCTACACCTTC. This sequence encodes CASSLLSQGTYGYTF. Complete variable domain (other parts from reference TRBV5-1 and TRBJ1-2): KAGVTQTPRYLIKTRGQQVTLSCSPISGHRSVSWYQQTPGQGLQFLFEYFSETQRNKGNFPGRFSGRQFSNSRSEMNVSTLELGDSALYLCASSLLSQGTYGYTFGSGTRLTVV.

The V call is TRBV11-2, the J call TRBJ1-6, with D maybe TRBD1 (6 bases). With 1 base removed from V and 10 bases from J, the gap between germline ends came to 17 bases. Looked up from germline, CDR1 is SGHAT and CDR2 is FQNNGV. CDR3 size: 16 residues. CDR3: CASSLVGGEVRSPLHF. The CDR3 DNA sequence: TGTGCCAGCAGCTTAGTTGGGGGCGAGGTACGGTCACCCCTCCACTTT.

J is TRBJ1-1 and V is TRBV4-1; D is possibly TRBD1 (6 bases). Germline V gene sequence: CDR1 MGHRA, CDR2 YSYEKL. Trimming removed 0 bases from V and 4 bases from J, with 18 bases in between. This CDR3 has 17 residues. CDR3 bases: TGCGCCAGCAGCCAAGATGAACAGGTCCTCAGGGGCACTGAAGCTTTCTTT. This sequence encodes CASSQDEQVLRGTEAFF.

The rearrangement joins TRBV5-1 to TRBJ2-7, with a weak D call TRBD1 (6 bases). The ends were cut back, 4 bases at V and 7 bases at J, with 18 bases in the middle. The germline CDR1 and CDR2 sequences are SGHRS and YFSETQ. The CDR3 has 14 residues. The CDR3 loop reads CASSQYTGNGEQYF. CDR3 DNA sequence: TGCGCCAGCAGCCAATATACAGGGAATGGAGAGCAGTACTTC.

The chain has TRBV7-9 and TRBJ2-7; 9 bases match TRBD2. The V gene end was trimmed by 5 bases and the J gene end by 6 bases; junction bases not matched to a gene: 8. Germline CDR1 and CDR2: SEHNR and FQNEAQ (reference sequence). CDR3 size: 14 residues. The CDR3 sequence is CASSHSGLAGEQYF. In nucleotides, the CDR3 is TGTGCCAGCAGCCACTCGGGACTAGCTGGCGAGCAGTACTTC.

The chain carries TRBV7-2 and TRBJ1-5, with 10 bases identical to TRBD1. CDR3 length equals 15 residues. The germline V gene has CDR1 SGHTA and CDR2 FQGNSA. The V gene end was trimmed by 1 base and the J gene end by 7 bases; junction bases not matched to a gene: 4. The CDR3 loop is CASSLGQGQGQPQHF. In nucleotides, the CDR3 is TGTGCCAGCAGCTTAGGACAGGGACAGGGGCAGCCCCAGCATTTT.

The genes are TRBV11-3 and TRBJ2-1; 10 nucleotides agree with TRBD2. The germline gives CDR1 SGHNT, CDR2 YENEEA. The CDR3 contains 15 residues. V was clipped by 7 bases and J by 8 bases; unmatched bases: 11. The CDR3 here is CASIDTAGGPYEQFF. In nucleotides, the CDR3 is TGTGCCAGCATCGACACAGCGGGAGGGCCCTATGAGCAGTTCTTC.

The V call is TRBV14, the J call TRBJ1-2; no firm D call. V was trimmed by 0 bases and J by 6 bases, leaving 5 bases between them. Germline values: CDR1 SGHDN, CDR2 FVKESK. The CDR3 has 12 residues. CDR3 protein: CASSQDNHGYTF. CDR3 in DNA: TGTGCCAGCAGCCAAGATAATCATGGCTACACCTTC. The full variable domain, in which reference TRBV14 and TRBJ1-2 provide the parts outside the CDR3, is EAGVTQFPSHSVIEKGQTVTLRCDPISGHDNLYWYRRVMGKEIKFLLHFVKESKQDESGMPNNRFLAERTGGTYSTLKVQPAELEDSGVYFCASSQDNHGYTFGSGTRLTVV.

This clone was counted a single time. The chain employs TRBV24-1 and TRBJ2-1; the match to TRBD1 covers 7 bases. The CDR3 contains 13 residues. V was clipped by 7 bases and J by 7 bases; unmatched bases: 6. Germline CDR1 KGHDR, CDR2 SFDVKD. In DNA, the CDR3 is TGTGCCACCAGGGGCACAGGGGAGAATGAGCAGTTCTTC. It is translated as CATRGTGENEQFF.

The chain links TRBV5-5 to TRBJ1-2; D ambiguous. Trimming stripped 1 base from V and 0 bases from J, with 16 bases between. This CDR3 has 17 residues. Germline loops: CDR1 SGHKS, CDR2 YYEKEE (reference sequence). CDR3 bases: TGTGCCAGCAGCTTGCAAGTTTTTCTGGGCTCTAACTATGGCTACACCTTC. This codes for CASSLQVFLGSNYGYTF. The full variable domain, with the rest looked up from reference TRBV5-5 and TRBJ1-2, is DAGVTQSPTHLIKTRGQQVTLRCSPISGHKSVSWYQQVLGQGPQFIFQYYEKEERGRGNFPDRFSARQFPNYSSELNVNALLLGDSALYLCASSLQVFLGSNYGYTFGSGTRLTVV.

V gene TRBV9 combines with J gene TRBJ2-5; 9 nucleotides align to TRBD2. V dropped 3 bases and J dropped 1; count of bases not matched to a gene: 7. Germline V gene sequence: CDR1 SGDLS, CDR2 YYNGEE. The CDR3 extends over 16 amino acids. Here the CDR3 DNA reads TGTGCCAGCAGCGATCCTAGCGGGACGATCCAAGAGACCCAGTACTTC. Translating gives CASSDPSGTIQETQYF.

The rearrangement links TRBV12-3 or TRBV12-4 to TRBJ1-5; D is uncertain. Trimming took off 3 bases at V and 9 bases at J, with 6 bases between the two ends. The CDR3 extends over 11 amino acids. CDR3 nucleotides: TGTGCCAGCAGTTTGAGTGGGCCCCAGCATTTT. Translation gives CASSLSGPQHF.

The chain recombines TRBV18 with TRBJ2-7, with TRBD1 matching 10 bases. This CDR3 is built from 15 residues. The V segment lost 6 bases and the J segment 4 bases; nucleotides outside the gene matches: 9. Germline V lookup: CDR1 KGHSH, CDR2 LQKENI. In nucleotides, the CDR3 is TGTGCCAGCTCCTCCGGGGGACAGGGGAGGTACGAGCAGTACTTC. Protein: CASSSGGQGRYEQYF.

This chain connects TRBV19 to TRBJ2-7; 10 positions agree with TRBD2. This CDR3 region has 17 residues. V shed 2 bases, J shed 2 bases, and the junction held 9 bases outside the gene matches. Germline V gives CDR1 LNHDA, CDR2 SQIVND (reference sequence). The CDR3 region has the DNA TGTGCCAGTAGTATATCGCAACCGGGACTAGCGACCTACGAGCAGTACTTC. Protein sequence: CASSISQPGLATYEQYF.

The CDR3 DNA follows: TGTGCCAGCAGTGAATCCAGGGGTTGGACCGGGGAGCTGTTTTTT. As protein: CASSESRGWTGELFF. This sequence joins TRBV6-1 and TRBJ2-2; D possibly corresponds to TRBD1 (6 bases). CDR1 and CDR2 (germline): MNHNS, SASEGT. V was clipped by 2 bases and J by 5 bases, with 12 bases between them. CDR3 length: 15 residues.

Turning to this clone: The sample carries other DNA sequences with the same CDR3. The rearrangement links TRBV5-1 to TRBJ2-5; 7 nucleotides agree with TRBD2. Germline V gives CDR1 SGHRS, CDR2 YFSETQ. The ends lost 0 bases at V and 5 bases at J; junction bases unmatched: 4. This CDR3 comprises 14 residues. The CDR3 loop reads CASSLGLASETQYF. Here the CDR3 DNA reads TGCGCCAGCAGCTTGGGACTAGCTAGTGAGACCCAGTACTTC.

The rearrangement links TRBV19 to TRBJ2-3, with TRBD1 identical over 8 bases. This CDR3 region has 15 residues. V shed 6 bases and J 2 bases; nucleotides not matched to a gene: 7. CDR1 and CDR2 from the germline V gene are LNHDA and SQIVND (reference sequence). CDR3 residues: CASRSLTGDTDTQYF. The CDR3 nucleotides are TGTGCCAGTAGATCATTGACAGGGGACACAGATACGCAGTATTTT.

The chain combines TRBV7-2 with TRBJ1-4; D is perhaps TRBD1 (6 bases). V was trimmed by 5 bases and J by 5 bases, leaving 18 bases between them. From germline, CDR1 is SGHTA and CDR2 FQGNSA. The CDR3 covers 16 residues. This chain's CDR3 is CASSLQVWGPNEKLFF. The CDR3 DNA reads as TGTGCCAGCAGCCTCCAAGTTTGGGGGCCAAATGAAAAACTGTTTTTT.

The rearrangement uses TRBV19 and TRBJ1-2, with D perhaps matching TRBD1 (6 bases). In germline, CDR1 is LNHDA, CDR2 SQIVND (reference sequence). This CDR3 is 17 amino acids long. V lost 2 bases and J 8 bases, leaving 24 bases between the germline ends. The CDR3 nucleotides read TGTGCCAGTAGTATAACGGGGGGGCAGGGGATGTCACGCGGCTACACCTTC. It encodes CASSITGGQGMSRGYTF.

This clone was observed once. This chain connects TRBV6-2 or TRBV6-3 to TRBJ2-6, with 12 positions matching TRBD1. The CDR3 runs to 18 residues. V shed 5 bases and J 1 base; nucleotides not matched to a gene: 6. Germline values: CDR1 MNHEY, CDR2 SVGEGT. CDR3 sequence reads: CASSPGTGGASGANVLTF. The CDR3 DNA is TGTGCCAGCAGTCCCGGGACAGGGGGCGCATCTGGGGCCAACGTCCTGACTTTC.